Below, 24 T cell receptor beta chains from the same sample are listed, as sequenced in a study of blood T cell repertoires in COVID-19. Sequenced by immunoSEQ multiplex PCR; TCRdb stores in-frame clones only, minus some. The table lists some 140,000 clones, about 89% of them singletons. Sequencing was performed on peripheral blood. These receptors were taken from a man aged 45-65 years with active or convalescent COVID-19.

A single count supports this clone. The rearrangement uses TRBV5-1 and TRBJ1-6, with D perhaps matching TRBD1 (6 bases). V was clipped by 4 bases and J by 5 bases, with 10 bases between them. Germline V CDR1 and CDR2: SGHRS, YFSETQ. This CDR3 spans 14 amino acids. CDR3 amino acids: CASSKAGDNSPLHF. The CDR3 region has the DNA TGCGCCAGCAGCAAGGCAGGGGATAATTCACCCCTCCACTTT.

V gene TRBV27 combines with J gene TRBJ1-5, with TRBD1 matching over 9 bases. The CDR3 extends over 17 amino acids. Germline CDR1 MNHEY, CDR2 SMNVEV (reference sequence). V lost 3 bases to trimming and J lost 2 bases; unmatched junction nucleotides: 8. The CDR3, as DNA: TGTGCCAGCAGTTTCCTCGGGACAGGGTATGGCAATCAGCCCCAGCATTTT. Amino acids: CASSFLGTGYGNQPQHF.

The CDR3 DNA reads TGTGCCAGCAGTTACCGAGGCCGGGGCAATCAGCCCCAGCATTTT. Its translation is CASSYRGRGNQPQHF. The J gene is TRBJ1-5, the V gene TRBV6-2 or TRBV6-3; no clear D. Germline values: CDR1 MNHEY, CDR2 SVGEGT. V was trimmed by 2 bases and J by 2 bases, leaving 10 bases between them. CDR3 size: 15 residues.

This clone showed up just a few times. The CDR3 bases are TGCGCCAGCAGCCAAGGGCAGGGGGTATTTGGCAATCAGCCCCAGCATTTT. Its protein product is CASSQGQGVFGNQPQHF. The chain has TRBV4-1 and TRBJ1-5; 7 bases are shared with TRBD1. Germline V CDR1 and CDR2: MGHRA, YSYEKL. This CDR3 spans 17 amino acids. With 1 base clipped from V and 2 bases from J, the junction kept 8 bases outside the gene matches.

The rearrangement joins TRBV5-6 to TRBJ2-6; D is unclear. Germline V gene sequence: CDR1 SGHDT, CDR2 YYEEEE. The CDR3 is 15 residues long. V was cut by 1 base and J by 2 bases, with 7 bases left in between. CDR3 coding DNA: TGTGCCAGCAGCTTGTTGCAGACTGGGGCCAACGTCCTGACTTTC. Its translation is CASSLLQTGANVLTF.

The chain couples TRBV28 to TRBJ1-5; D is perhaps TRBD1 (6 bases). This CDR3 is built from 16 residues. V lost 6 bases and J lost 5, with 20 bases in between. Germline CDR1 reads MDHEN; CDR2 reads SYDVKM. CDR3 nucleotide sequence: TGTGCCAGCAGCCAATACGAGGACAGACCCGATCAGCCCCAGCATTTT. Residues: CASSQYEDRPDQPQHF.

V gene TRBV6-6 combines with J gene TRBJ2-7; perhaps TRBD2 as D (6 bases). V was trimmed by 10 bases and J by 0 bases, leaving 10 bases between them. Germline V gives CDR1 MNHNY, CDR2 SVGAGI (reference sequence). This CDR3 is 12 amino acids long. CDR3 coding DNA: TGTGCCACCGCGGGACCCTCCTACGAGCAGTACTTC. Translation gives CATAGPSYEQYF.

Only a few counts were recorded for this clone. The chain joins TRBV10-1 to TRBJ1-6, with D maybe TRBD1 (5 bases). With 2 bases removed from V and 6 bases from J, the gap between germline ends came to 8 bases. Looked up from germline, CDR1 is WNHNN and CDR2 is SYGVQD (reference sequence). The CDR3 covers 14 residues. The CDR3 reads CASSETGINSPLHF. CDR3 in DNA: TGCGCCAGCAGTGAGACAGGAATTAATTCACCCCTCCACTTT.

This chain joins TRBV3-1 (or the pseudogene TRBV3-2) and TRBJ1-2; TRBD1 is a possible D gene (5 bases). The V gene's germline CDR1 is LGHDT and CDR2 YNNKEL (reference sequence). Trimming removed 6 bases from V and 8 bases from J, with 16 bases in between. This CDR3 has 13 residues. CDR3 nucleotides: TGTGCCAGCAGTAGGGGAGGAGGAGGGGGCTACACCTTC. It codes for CASSRGGGGGYTF.

The genes are TRBV27 and TRBJ2-4; perhaps TRBD2 as D (5 bases). The CDR3 spans 13 residues. Germline V CDR1 and CDR2: MNHEY, SMNVEV (reference sequence). Trimming removed 6 bases from V and 9 bases from J, with 15 bases in between. The CDR3: CASSEGPEGIQYF. CDR3 nucleotide sequence: TGTGCCAGCAGCGAAGGACCCGAGGGCATTCAGTACTTC.

The chain employs TRBV19 and TRBJ1-2; 7 bases are shared with TRBD1. V lost 8 bases and J lost 3; bases outside the gene matches: 6. This CDR3 is built from 13 residues. Per germline, CDR1 LNHDA and CDR2 SQIVND (reference sequence). The CDR3 loop reads CASRLQGDYGYTF. Here the CDR3 DNA reads TGTGCCAGTCGACTGCAGGGGGACTATGGCTACACCTTC. Based on the CDR3 plus reference TRBV19 and TRBJ1-2, the full variable domain is DGGITQSPKYLFRKEGQNVTLSCEQNLNHDAMYWYRQDPGQGLRLIYYSQIVNDFQKGDIAEGYSVSREKKESFPLTVTSAQKNPTAFYLCASRLQGDYGYTFGSGTRLTVV.

This chain joins TRBV10-3 and TRBJ1-2; the D is unclear. Trimming removed 3 bases at V and 2 bases at J, with 13 bases between. The CDR3 sequence is 15 residues long. From germline, CDR1 is ENHRY and CDR2 SYGVKD. Written as DNA, the CDR3 is TGTGCCATCAGTGACCCCGGGGAGAACAACTATGGCTACACCTTC. It translates to CAISDPGENNYGYTF.

This chain connects TRBV20-1 to TRBJ2-7, with D possibly matching TRBD2 (6 bases). There are 11 residues in the CDR3. The V gene's germline CDR1 is DFQATT and CDR2 SNEGSKA (reference sequence). Written as DNA, the CDR3 is TGCAGCCCACGTCGGGAGTACGAGCAGTACTTC. The encoded protein is CSPRREYEQYF.

The J gene is TRBJ2-7, the V gene TRBV27; D uncertain. Per germline, CDR1 MNHEY and CDR2 SMNVEV (reference sequence). Trimming pared 4 bases from V and 3 bases from J, leaving 10 bases between. The CDR3 extends over 13 amino acids. The CDR3 DNA is TGTGCCAGCAGTTACGAATCTAACTACGAGCAGTACTTC. It is translated as CASSYESNYEQYF.

The J gene is TRBJ1-3, the V gene TRBV5-4; D call uncertain. Germline CDR1 and CDR2: SGHNT and YYREEE (reference sequence). The CDR3 extends over 15 amino acids. CDR3 sequence: CAGRHDHSSGNTIYF. The CDR3 DNA sequence: TGTGCGGGCAGACATGACCATAGCTCTGGAAACACCATATATTTT.

The V call is TRBV4-2, the J call TRBJ1-2; maybe TRBD1 (6 bases). The CDR3 is 13 residues long. Germline assignment: CDR1 LGHNA and CDR2 YNFKEQ. Trimming removed 4 bases at V and 1 base at J, with 7 bases between. In DNA form, the CDR3 reads TGTGCCAGCAGCCCGGACAGTAACTATGGCTACACCTTC. Translated, it gives CASSPDSNYGYTF.

The chain recombines TRBV7-8 with TRBJ2-1, with 8 bases identical to TRBD1. CDR1 is SGHVS, CDR2 FQNEAQ, per germline. The CDR3 sequence is 16 residues long. Unmatched junction bases numbered 7, after V lost 0 bases and J lost 6 bases. The CDR3 region is CASSLAGTGLGNEQFF. CDR3 sequence (DNA): TGTGCCAGCAGCTTAGCAGGGACAGGTCTGGGCAATGAGCAGTTCTTC.

Only a few counts were recorded for this clone. V is TRBV4-1 and J is TRBJ1-2, with 8 positions matching TRBD1. The CDR3 is 16 residues long. Germline CDR1 and CDR2: MGHRA and YSYEKL. The trim removed 3 bases at V and 8 bases at J, leaving 14 bases unmatched. This chain's CDR3 is CASSHVGRDRHRGYTF. The CDR3 DNA follows: TGCGCCAGCAGCCACGTGGGCCGGGACAGGCATCGGGGCTACACCTTC.

The rearrangement uses TRBV28 and TRBJ2-7, with TRBD1 matching over 7 bases. The germline V gene has CDR1 MDHEN and CDR2 SYDVKM. This CDR3 comprises 12 residues. Trimming at V came to 6 bases and at J to 4 bases, leaving 3 bases not matched to a gene. CDR3: CASRPTGYEQYF. The CDR3 nucleotides are TGTGCCAGCAGGCCGACAGGGTACGAGCAGTACTTC.

This chain links TRBV9 with TRBJ2-5; TRBD1 might be the D (5 bases). Germline V gene sequence: CDR1 SGDLS, CDR2 YYNGEE. The V end was cut by 6 bases, the J end by 3 bases, with 18 bases between. The CDR3 is 15 amino acids. CDR3 sequence reads: CASTLRGRNEETQYF. As DNA, the CDR3 is TGTGCCAGCACCCTAAGGGGCAGGAATGAAGAGACCCAGTACTTC.

This chain connects TRBV10-3 to TRBJ1-1; 10 bases map to TRBD1. The V segment lost 10 bases and the J segment 6 bases; nucleotides outside the gene matches: 8. Germline assignment: CDR1 ENHRY and CDR2 SYGVKD. The CDR3 extends over 13 amino acids. The CDR3 loop is CATRKDRGSEAFF. As DNA, the CDR3 is TGTGCCACCCGGAAGGACAGGGGGTCTGAAGCTTTCTTT.

In its sample, this clone was seen once. This chain joins TRBV6-5 and TRBJ2-1; 10 nucleotides line up with TRBD1. V lost 3 bases, J lost 7 bases, and 6 bases stayed unmatched. The germline V gene has CDR1 MNHEY and CDR2 SVGAGI. The CDR3 sequence is 15 residues long. This chain's CDR3 is CASSYAGTGENEQFF. CDR3 sequence (DNA): TGTGCCAGCAGTTATGCCGGGACAGGGGAAAATGAGCAGTTCTTC.

The CDR3 is CASSLNSGGAVYEQYF. As DNA, the CDR3 is TGTGCCAGCAGCTTGAATAGCGGGGGGGCCGTTTACGAGCAGTACTTC. The V and J genes are TRBV7-8 and TRBJ2-7, with TRBD2 identical over 11 bases. V was clipped by 3 bases and J by 4 bases; unmatched bases: 8. This CDR3 spans 16 amino acids. Germline-derived CDR1 and CDR2 are SGHVS and FQNEAQ.

The gene calls are TRBV4-1 and TRBJ1-2; no clear D. The CDR3 is 15 residues long. The germline V and J ends were trimmed by 0 bases and 6 bases, with 14 bases remaining between them. Germline CDR1 MGHRA, CDR2 YSYEKL. In DNA form, the CDR3 reads TGCGCCAGCAGCCAAGATTCGGGGAGGTTCAATGGCTACACCTTC. Translated, it gives CASSQDSGRFNGYTF.